The next 24 T cell receptor beta chains were all read from a single sample in a study of CD8+ T cells in alopecia areata. Following extraction, RNA underwent reverse transcription to cDNA, which served as the sequencing template. TCRdb keeps only in-frame clones here, not all; method: immunoSEQ multiplex PCR. This table holds just under 65,000 clones, approximately 44% found once. Treatment: oral pan-JAK inhibitor, 5-10 mg twice daily. This sample comprised CD8+ T cells sorted from blood, obtained at approximately week 36, from a patient treated with tofacitinib. These receptors were collected from a human donor with alopecia areata.

Only a few counts were recorded for this clone. The chain combines TRBV7-2 with TRBJ2-3, with no clear D. The CDR3 is 16 residues long. The V and J ends lost 5 bases and 0 bases respectively, with 15 bases between them. The germline CDR1 and CDR2 sequences are SGHTA and FQGNSA. The CDR3 here is CASSAMAAHSTDTQYF. The CDR3 coding sequence is TGTGCCAGCAGCGCCATGGCAGCGCATAGCACAGATACGCAGTATTTT.

The rearrangement uses TRBV5-1 and TRBJ2-5; no clear D. V was pared by 4 bases and J by 2 bases, with 9 bases between. CDR1 is SGHRS, CDR2 YFSETQ, per germline. The CDR3 has 13 amino acids. The CDR3 reads CASSGAEQETQYF. The CDR3 bases are TGCGCCAGCAGCGGAGCAGAGCAAGAGACCCAGTACTTC.

This clone has only a few counts. The rearrangement uses TRBV14 and TRBJ1-2; D possibly corresponds to TRBD1 (5 bases). The CDR3 is made up of 13 amino acids. Trimming shortened V by 3 bases and J by 5 bases, and 10 bases separated the two germline ends. The germline CDR1 and CDR2 sequences are SGHDN and FVKESK. CDR3 bases: TGTGCCAGCAGCCAGACGGGGGTGTATGGCTACACCTTC. Its protein product is CASSQTGVYGYTF.

The CDR3 coding sequence is TGTGCCAGCAGCGTAGCAGGGACACCCGGGTTGGAGACCCAGTACTTC. Its translation is CASSVAGTPGLETQYF. V and J are TRBV9 and TRBJ2-5; maybe TRBD1 (6 bases). From germline, CDR1 is SGDLS and CDR2 YYNGEE. There are 16 residues in the CDR3. The V end lost 0 bases, the J end lost 5 bases, and 17 bases lay between the germline ends.

This clone was counted only a few times. The J gene is TRBJ2-7, the V gene TRBV29-1; possible D gene TRBD2, 6 bases. There are 12 residues in the CDR3. Germline V gene lookup returns CDR1 SQVTM and CDR2 ANQGSEA. Trimming pared 4 bases from V and 2 bases from J, leaving 9 bases between. The CDR3 loop is CSVVGTAYEQYF. CDR3 coding DNA: TGCAGCGTTGTTGGGACTGCCTACGAGCAGTACTTC.

The V gene is TRBV9, the J gene TRBJ1-2; no firm D call. This CDR3 has 16 amino acids. Trimming left V 2 bases short and J 8 bases short, with 22 bases between. Germline lookup yields CDR1 SGDLS and CDR2 YYNGEE. CDR3 nucleotides: TGTGCCAGCAGCGTGGCCGACTCGGTTCCACCCTGGGGCTACACCTTC. Residues: CASSVADSVPPWGYTF.

This chain links TRBV9 with TRBJ2-7, with D hard to call. V was cut by 0 bases and J by 1 base, with 8 bases left in between. Germline CDR1 reads SGDLS; CDR2 reads YYNGEE. This CDR3 contains 14 residues. The CDR3 is CASSVGPASYEQYF. As DNA, the CDR3 is TGTGCCAGCAGCGTAGGGCCGGCATCCTACGAGCAGTACTTC.

CDR3 sequence: CASSQDGAGTGELFF. CDR3 bases: TGCGCCAGCAGCCAAGATGGGGCGGGCACCGGGGAGCTGTTTTTT. V is TRBV4-3 and J is TRBJ2-2, with D perhaps given as TRBD1 or TRBD2 (5 bases each). The germline V gene encodes CDR1 LGHNA and CDR2 YSLEER. The CDR3 runs to 15 residues. Trimming took off 0 bases at V and 4 bases at J, with 9 bases between the two ends.

In this sample, this clone turned up a few times. This chain connects TRBV15 to TRBJ2-7, with D hard to call. Germline loops: CDR1 LNHNV, CDR2 YYDKDF (reference sequence). The CDR3 is made up of 14 amino acids. V lost 1 base and J lost 0, with 7 bases in between. The CDR3 DNA reads as TGTGCCACCAGCAGAGCTCTCCCCTCCTACGAGCAGTACTTC. It is translated as CATSRALPSYEQYF.

This clone appeared a few times. This chain uses TRBV6-5 with TRBJ2-5; TRBD2 is a possible D gene (6 bases). The CDR3 consists of 15 residues. The germline V gene has CDR1 MNHEY and CDR2 SVGAGI. Trimming cost V 2 bases and J 1 base, with 11 bases left between them. The CDR3 is CASSYGVGGQETQYF. The DNA of the CDR3 is TGTGCCAGCAGTTACGGCGTCGGGGGCCAAGAGACCCAGTACTTC.

V usage is TRBV7-9 and J usage is TRBJ2-5; D is uncertain. Per germline, CDR1 SEHNR and CDR2 FQNEAQ (reference sequence). CDR3 length: 12 residues. V lost 7 bases, J lost 5 bases, and 11 bases lay in between. CDR3 bases: TGTGCCAGCACCCCCCCGCGGGAGACCCAGTACTTC. Its translation: CASTPPRETQYF.

This clone was picked up a small number of times. V is TRBV27 and J is TRBJ2-6; D gene ambiguous. This CDR3 region has 16 residues. Germline V gene lookup returns CDR1 MNHEY and CDR2 SMNVEV (reference sequence). V was pared by 5 bases and J by 0 bases, with 11 bases between. CDR3 bases: TGTGCCAGCAGTCCCCTCCCCGTCTCTGGGGCCAACGTCCTGACTTTC. It yields the protein CASSPLPVSGANVLTF.

CDR3 protein: CASRTGGPNEKLFF. As DNA, the CDR3 is TGTGCCAGCAGGACAGGGGGGCCTAATGAAAAACTGTTTTTT. The V call is TRBV25-1, the J call TRBJ1-4; 9 nucleotides line up with TRBD1. V lost 6 bases and J lost 3; bases outside the gene matches: 2. Germline V gene sequence: CDR1 MGHDK, CDR2 SYGVNS. The CDR3 spans 14 residues.

This clone was detected only a few times. This chain uses TRBV4-3 with TRBJ2-6; no definite D call. V dropped 2 bases and J dropped 2 bases, with 7 bases sitting between them. Looked up from germline, CDR1 is LGHNA and CDR2 is YSLEER. The CDR3 consists of 15 residues. CDR3 nucleotides: TGCGCCAGCAGCCAAACAGCAACTGGGGCCAACGTCCTGACTTTC. This translates into CASSQTATGANVLTF.

The rearrangement uses TRBV29-1 and TRBJ2-1; D perhaps matches TRBD1 (5 bases). The germline V gene encodes CDR1 SQVTM and CDR2 ANQGSEA. The ends were cut back, 7 bases at V and 2 bases at J, with 12 bases in the middle. CDR3 length equals 13 residues. This chain's CDR3 is CSAPLGPYNEQFF. The CDR3 nucleotides read TGCAGCGCTCCCCTGGGGCCCTACAATGAGCAGTTCTTC.

There are a few counts of this clone. The chain is built from TRBV11-2 and TRBJ2-7; D unclear. This CDR3 has 12 amino acids. The germline gives CDR1 SGHAT, CDR2 FQNNGV. V lost 3 bases to trimming and J lost 5 bases, with 8 bases between them. In DNA, the CDR3 is TGTGCCAGCAGCTTCCCCGAGGACGAGCAGTACTTC. Encoded protein: CASSFPEDEQYF.

The CDR3 loop is CASSVSGTGAVSVGYTF. The CDR3 region has the DNA TGTGCCAGTAGTGTCTCCGGGACAGGGGCCGTCTCGGTTGGCTACACCTTC. The J gene is TRBJ1-2, the V gene TRBV19; TRBD1 matches at 10 bases. This CDR3 is 17 amino acids long. V lost 5 bases, J lost 7 bases, and 16 bases stayed unmatched. CDR1 is LNHDA and CDR2 is SQIVND in the germline V gene (reference sequence).

The chain employs TRBV7-9 and TRBJ2-1; D is tentatively TRBD1 or TRBD2 (5 bases each). CDR3 length equals 15 residues. The V end lost 3 bases, the J end lost 5 bases, and 14 bases lay between the germline ends. Germline V gene lookup returns CDR1 SEHNR and CDR2 FQNEAQ (reference sequence). The CDR3 nucleotides read TGTGCCAGCAGCTTCGGGCAGGGAGAAGACAATGAGCAGTTCTTC. Protein product: CASSFGQGEDNEQFF.

This chain uses TRBV5-6 with TRBJ2-7; 12 nucleotides line up with TRBD2. Germline V gene lookup returns CDR1 SGHDT and CDR2 YYEEEE. The CDR3 is 16 residues long. The trim removed 4 bases at V and 6 bases at J, leaving 11 bases unmatched. The CDR3 reads CASSPTSGGLAGEQYF. The DNA of the CDR3 is TGTGCCAGCAGCCCCACTAGCGGGGGGCTTGCGGGCGAGCAGTACTTC. The full variable domain, completed using reference TRBV5-6 and TRBJ2-7, is DAGVTQSPTHLIKTRGQQVTLRCSPKSGHDTVSWYQQALGQGPQFIFQYYEEEERQRGNFPDRFSGHQFPNYSSELNVNALLLGDSALYLCASSPTSGGLAGEQYFGPGTRLTVT.

The V call is TRBV7-6, the J call TRBJ2-3, with TRBD2 identical over 9 bases. The CDR3 loop spans 20 amino acids. From germline, CDR1 is SGHVS and CDR2 FNYEAQ. Trimming removed 0 bases from V and 0 bases from J; junction bases left unmatched: 13. CDR3: CASSLAPYSGSSPSTDTQYF. The CDR3 coding sequence is TGTGCCAGCAGCTTAGCCCCCTATAGCGGGAGTTCCCCAAGCACAGATACGCAGTATTTT.

This clone was counted between two and nine times. Additional DNA sequences in this sample encode the identical CDR3. The CDR3 nucleotides read TGTGCCAGCAGCGTGGGGGGCGGAACTTACGAGCAGTACTTC. It yields the protein CASSVGGGTYEQYF. This chain connects TRBV9 to TRBJ2-7; D may match TRBD1 or TRBD2 (6 bases each). The CDR3 loop spans 14 amino acids. Deletions cut 2 bases from V and 4 bases from J, with 13 bases between. Looked up from germline, CDR1 is SGDLS and CDR2 is YYNGEE. Supplemented by reference TRBV9 and TRBJ2-7, the full variable domain reads DSGVTQTPKHLITATGQRVTLRCSPRSGDLSVYWYQQSLDQGLQFLIQYYNGEERAKGNILERFSAQQFPDLHSELNLSSLELGDSALYFCASSVGGGTYEQYFGPGTRLTVT.

The rearrangement uses TRBV4-1 and TRBJ2-5; weak D call: TRBD2 (5 bases). The V gene lost 3 bases and the J gene lost 4 bases, with 15 bases spanning the gap. The CDR3 consists of 15 residues. The V gene's germline CDR1 is MGHRA and CDR2 YSYEKL. The DNA of the CDR3 is TGCGCCAGCAGCCAGGGCCCTAGAGAGGGAGAGACCCAGTACTTC. The encoded protein is CASSQGPREGETQYF.

This chain uses TRBV29-1 with TRBJ1-2; 8 nucleotides match TRBD1. The CDR3 has 13 residues. Germline V CDR1 and CDR2: SQVTM, ANQGSEA. The V segment lost 3 bases and the J segment 7 bases; nucleotides outside the gene matches: 7. CDR3 sequence reads: CSVEADRVFGYTF. The CDR3 coding sequence is TGCAGCGTTGAGGCGGACAGGGTCTTTGGCTACACCTTC.

The chain joins TRBV4-3 to TRBJ2-2, with TRBD1 as a possible D gene (5 bases). The V gene's germline CDR1 is LGHNA and CDR2 YSLEER. V was clipped by 1 base and J by 3 bases, with 12 bases between them. CDR3 size: 16 residues. CDR3 bases: TGCGCCAGCAGCCAAGTATTCAGGGTGGACACCGGGGAGCTGTTTTTT. It yields the protein CASSQVFRVDTGELFF.